This T cell receptor (beta chain) was sequenced for a study of T cells after yellow fever vaccination. Study information: The SMART-Seq v4 Ultra Low Input method served to prepare the low-cell-number fractions.

MiXCR, run by TCRdb on the 5' RACE reads, gives a single entry per CDR3 protein. The table lists about 350,000 distinct CDR3 sequences, approximately 4% of them singletons. The germline V gene has CDR1 LGHDT and CDR2 YNNKEL (reference sequence). The CDR3 length is 17 residues. Trimming pared 0 bases from V and 4 bases from J, leaving 18 bases between. This clonotype came up a few times. This sequence joins TRBV3-1 and TRBJ1-1, with a weak D call TRBD1 (6 bases). This material consisted of PBMCs, taken 5 days after the yellow fever booster vaccination. This TCR was recovered from a man between 18 and 35 years old who received the YFV17D yellow fever vaccine. The CDR3, as DNA: TGTGCCAGCAGCCAAGACGGAACAGGGATGTGGGGCACTGAAGCTTTCTTT. Its protein product is CASSQDGTGMWGTEAFF.